Listed below are T cell receptor beta chains from one sample, sequenced in a study of cytomegalovirus exposure and HLA in healthy donors. The protocol was immunoSEQ multiplex PCR, while the TCRdb copy is restricted to in-frame clones and leaves out a portion. The data show about 92,000 clones, roughly 80% seen once. The specimen sequenced was PBMCs. The source is a girl aged 2 to 10 in good health and CMV-seropositive. CDR3s include the opening cysteine and the closing phenylalanine or tryptophan. The order of the fields is J gene, CDR3 length, clone size, D gene, V gene, CDR3 protein, CDR3 DNA. A D gene is named only where the DNA matches it firmly. Not every row has a clone size; where given, it reads once, few, many or a size class.

TRBJ2-5 13 - - TRBV25-1 CASRLPGAETQYF TGTGCCAGCAGATTACCAGGGGCAGAGACCCAGTACTTC
TRBJ2-5 14 - - TRBV7-7 CASSLTRGKETQYF TGTGCTAGCAGCTTAACCAGGGGCAAAGAGACCCAGTACTTC
TRBJ1-1 11 few - TRBV19 CASKGLQAAFF TGTGCCAGTAAAGGATTACAGGCGGCTTTCTTT
TRBJ2-3 13 - - TRBV6-4 CASSANGAGPQYF TGTGCCAGCAGTGCCAACGGGGCGGGGCCGCAGTATTTT
TRBJ2-7 13 - - TRBV6-1 CASTGGSSYEQYF TGTGCCAGCACGGGGGGCAGCAGCTACGAGCAGTACTTC
TRBJ2-7 15 once TRBD2 TRBV7-2 CASSSTGTSGYEQYF TGTGCCAGCAGCTCTACCGGGACTAGCGGGTACGAGCAGTACTTC
TRBJ2-7 14 - - TRBV29-1 CSVEDREAHYEQYF TGCAGCGTTGAAGATCGTGAGGCTCACTACGAGCAGTACTTC
TRBJ1-2 12 - - TRBV11-2 CASSLEVGRNTF TGTGCCAGCAGCTTAGAGGTCGGTCGAAACACCTTC
TRBJ2-1 11 - - TRBV28 CASSPNNEQFF TGTGCCAGCAGTCCAAACAATGAGCAGTTCTTC
TRBJ1-1 13 - TRBD1 TRBV28 CASSDQGATEAFF TGTGCCAGCAGTGATCAGGGGGCGACTGAAGCTTTCTTT
TRBJ2-1 14 - TRBD1 TRBV10-3 CAISETAGQGQQFF TGTGCCATCAGTGAGACCGCGGGACAGGGTCAGCAGTTCTTC
TRBJ1-2 14 - - TRBV6-4 CASRDTGLDYGYTF TGTGCCAGCAGGGACACAGGGCTAGACTATGGCTACACCTTC
TRBJ1-3 15 once TRBD1 TRBV28 CASSTQGALGNTIYF TGTGCCAGCAGCACACAGGGGGCACTTGGAAACACCATATATTTT
TRBJ1-1 10 - - TRBV6-6 CASVDTEAFF TGTGCCAGCGTAGACACTGAAGCTTTCTTT
TRBJ1-5 14 - - TRBV9 CASSVGAPNQPQHF TGTGCCAGCAGCGTAGGGGCCCCAAATCAGCCCCAGCATTTT
TRBJ1-4 14 - - TRBV6-1 CASSEDRVNEKLFF TGTGCCAGCAGTGAAGACAGGGTTAATGAAAAACTGTTTTTT
TRBJ2-3 16 - TRBD2 TRBV2 CASARTSGTSTDTQYF TGTGCCAGCGCGCGGACTAGCGGGACTTCCACAGATACGCAGTATTTT
TRBJ2-1 17 - TRBD1 TRBV7-8 CASSKAAGTGVGNEQFF TGTGCCAGCAGCAAGGCAGCGGGGACAGGGGTGGGCAATGAGCAGTTCTTC
TRBJ2-1 13 - - TRBV6-5 CASTIAENNEQFF TGTGCCAGCACGATAGCGGAGAACAATGAGCAGTTCTTC
TRBJ1-5 13 - - TRBV30 CAWNLGADQPQHF TGTGCCTGGAATCTTGGGGCCGATCAGCCCCAGCATTTT
TRBJ2-7 10 - - TRBV27 CASGTYEQYF TGTGCCAGCGGGACTTACGAGCAGTACTTC
TRBJ2-7 15 few TRBD2 TRBV28 CASRPVGSGGYEQYF TGTGCCAGCAGGCCCGTTGGTAGCGGGGGCTACGAGCAGTACTTC
TRBJ1-1 12 few - TRBV6-6 CASVSGGTEAFF TGTGCCAGCGTCTCCGGAGGGACTGAAGCTTTCTTT
TRBJ2-2 14 - - TRBV6-5 CASAIKPNTGELFF TGTGCCAGCGCAATTAAGCCCAACACCGGGGAGCTGTTTTTT